The TCR beta chain described here comes from a study of beta chain features in type 1 diabetes. Overall study: Sorted cells numbering 95 million to 110 million were examined across all samples. Study-level results: Among patients with Type 1 diabetes, TCRB CDR3s were moderately but significantly shorter in every one of the four CD4+ subsets.

Each donor gave one heparinised blood draw averaging around 120 mL. This clone was observed a few times. Its antigen is still unknown. Reverse transcribing all isolated RNA meant expressed TCRB transcripts were sequenced. TCRdb keeps only in-frame clones here, not all; method: immunoSEQ multiplex PCR. The sample carries approximately 600,000 clones, around 12% recorded once. Germline V gives CDR1 SGHNT, CDR2 YENEEA. V was cut by 3 bases and J by 3 bases, with 8 bases left in between. The CDR3 runs to 13 residues. V is TRBV11-3 and J is TRBJ1-1; no definite D call. This TCR derives from a man aged 30-40 years with type 1 diabetes. The sequencing input was naive CD4+ T cells from blood. CDR3: CASSFSRYTEAFF. CDR3 nucleotides: TGTGCCAGCAGCTTTTCCCGCTACACTGAAGCTTTCTTT.